One sample yielded the 24 T cell receptor beta chains listed below, sequenced in a study of vaccination and CD4 T cells after COVID-19. No antigen has been identified for these receptors. The Oncomine TCR Beta short-read assay sequenced DNA from cultured CD4+ T cells. TCRdb analysed the PCR reads with MiXCR anew, one entry per CDR3 protein. The repertoire has some 18,000 distinct CDR3 sequences, roughly 50% of them found once; the top ten carry more than 8.5%. The treatment was: roughly nine-day PBMC culture with coronavirus spike peptide pools or control peptides (ViraFEST assay). This specimen was CD4+ T cells from blood, cultured in vitro, taken before SARS-CoV-2 vaccination. The receptors stem from a human donor who had recovered from COVID-19.

The rearrangement links TRBV6-1 to TRBJ1-6, with 7 bases identical to TRBD1. V shed 6 bases and J 9 bases; nucleotides not matched to a gene: 8. CDR1 is MNHNS, CDR2 SASEGT, per germline. The CDR3 extends over 14 amino acids. In nucleotides, the CDR3 is TGTGCCAGCAGCCCCTGGACAGGATTTTCACCCCTCCACTTT. Translation: CASSPWTGFSPLHF.

The chain joins TRBV29-1 to TRBJ1-1; no definite D call. Germline assignment: CDR1 SQVTM and CDR2 ANQGSEA. Between the trimmed V and J ends, which lost 7 bases and 7 bases, there was a span of 10 bases. The CDR3 totals 10 residues. CDR3 sequence (DNA): TGCAGCGCGGGCGCGTTTGAAGCTTTCTTT. This translates into CSAGAFEAFF.

J is TRBJ2-1 and V is TRBV6-2 or TRBV6-3; TRBD1 matches 7 bases. CDR1 is MNHEY and CDR2 is SVGEGT in the germline V gene. The ends lost 0 bases at V and 5 bases at J; junction bases unmatched: 7. The CDR3 is 16 residues long. CDR3 loop: CASSYSGGRADNEQFF. DNA of the CDR3: TGTGCCAGCAGTTACTCAGGGGGCCGGGCAGACAATGAGCAGTTCTTC.

The genes are TRBV4-2 and TRBJ2-1; 7 bases fit TRBD2. V shed 6 bases and J 11 bases; nucleotides not matched to a gene: 16. This CDR3 is built from 15 residues. Germline loops: CDR1 LGHNA, CDR2 YNFKEQ. CDR3 in amino acids: CASRISTATSAQQFF. The CDR3 DNA follows: TGTGCCAGCAGAATTTCCACAGCTACTAGCGCCCAGCAGTTCTTC.

Only one count was recorded for this clonotype. The chain has TRBV10-1 and TRBJ1-3; 12 bases line up with TRBD1. The J segment lost 5 bases and the V segment lost 6 bases, leaving 5 bases of the junction unmatched. The CDR3 is made up of 15 amino acids. Germline loops: CDR1 WNHNN, CDR2 SYGVQD (reference sequence). In DNA form, the CDR3 reads TGCGCCAGCAGCCGGGACAGGGGGCATAGAAACACCATATATTTT. Its translation: CASSRDRGHRNTIYF.

The count of this clonotype is one. The chain joins TRBV6-1 to TRBJ2-5; TRBD1 aligns across 7 bases. V gave up 8 bases and J gave up 5 bases; unmatched junction bases: 8. Germline-derived CDR1 and CDR2 are MNHNS and SASEGT. The CDR3 contains 13 residues. The CDR3 nucleotides read TGTGCCAGCCGGGACAGAAAAGGGGAGACCCAGTACTTC. It is translated as CASRDRKGETQYF.

This chain links TRBV12-3 or TRBV12-4 with TRBJ2-5; D is unclear. Deletions cut 5 bases from V and 2 bases from J, with 12 bases between. The CDR3 runs to 14 residues. CDR3 bases: TGTGCCAGCAGTCCTCAACGTGGGCAAGAGACCCAGTACTTC. It specifies CASSPQRGQETQYF.

The gene calls are TRBV7-2 and TRBJ2-5; D gene unclear. The germline V gene encodes CDR1 SGHTA and CDR2 FQGNSA. The CDR3 is made up of 14 amino acids. V was cut by 5 bases and J by 1 base, with 11 bases left in between. In nucleotides, the CDR3 is TGTGCCAGCAGCGAAAGGGCAGTCCAAGAGACCCAGTACTTC. The encoded protein is CASSERAVQETQYF.

The gene calls are TRBV12-3 or TRBV12-4 and TRBJ1-1, with D unresolved. The CDR3 spans 13 residues. V lost 6 bases, J lost 1 base, and 9 bases lay in between. CDR3 sequence reads: CASRSGKNTEAFF. CDR3 DNA: TGTGCCAGCAGATCGGGCAAGAACACTGAAGCTTTCTTT.

This clonotype was seen only a few times. The V call is TRBV7-9, the J call TRBJ2-5, with 10 bases aligning to TRBD2. J was trimmed by 1 base and V by 5 bases; bases with no gene match: 4. Germline CDR1 and CDR2: SEHNR and FQNEAQ (reference sequence). The CDR3 runs 15 residues. As DNA, the CDR3 is TGTGCCAGCAGCCAGAGGACTAGCGGCCAAGAGACCCAGTACTTC. This gives the protein CASSQRTSGQETQYF.

CDR3 sequence reads: CSALLETQYF. The CDR3 coding sequence is TGCAGTGCTCTTCTGGAGACCCAGTACTTC. The chain uses TRBV20-1 and TRBJ2-5; D unresolved. The V and J ends lost 5 bases and 5 bases respectively, with 6 bases between them. Germline V gives CDR1 DFQATT, CDR2 SNEGSKA (reference sequence). This CDR3 spans 10 amino acids.

This clonotype was counted a few times. The chain carries TRBV7-9 and TRBJ2-3; D gene ambiguous. V lost 4 bases and J 9 bases, leaving 11 bases between the germline ends. The germline CDR1 and CDR2 sequences are SEHNR and FQNEAQ (reference sequence). The CDR3 length is 12 residues. CDR3 region: CASSSADGTQYF. The CDR3 bases are TGTGCCAGCAGCTCCGCAGACGGCACGCAGTATTTT. Together with reference TRBV7-9 and TRBJ2-3, the CDR3 gives the full variable domain: DTGVSQNPRHKITKRGQNVTFRCDPISEHNRLYWYRQTLGQGPEFLTYFQNEAQLEKSRLLSDRFSAERPKGSFSTLEIQRTEQGDSAMYLCASSSADGTQYFGPGTRLTVL.

This clonotype was observed a few times. The chain joins TRBV6-1 to TRBJ1-6; no clear D gene. V dropped 10 bases and J dropped 4 bases, with 17 bases sitting between them. CDR1 and CDR2 (germline): MNHNS, SASEGT. The CDR3 contains 15 residues. The CDR3 loop is CATETRVGYNSPLHF. CDR3 nucleotide sequence: TGTGCCACCGAGACTCGGGTGGGGTATAATTCACCCCTCCACTTT.

The V gene is TRBV10-3, the J gene TRBJ1-2; maybe TRBD1 (5 bases). The CDR3 consists of 18 residues. Germline-derived CDR1 and CDR2 are ENHRY and SYGVKD. V lost 0 bases and J 0 bases, leaving 17 bases between the germline ends. The CDR3 region is CAISESGATDLTNYGYTF. The CDR3 DNA reads as TGTGCCATCAGTGAGTCAGGGGCCACAGACCTCACTAACTATGGCTACACCTTC.

This rearrangement joins TRBV7-9 to TRBJ2-1, with 14 bases identical to TRBD2. Trimming removed 5 bases from V and 7 bases from J; junction bases left unmatched: 4. There are 15 residues in the CDR3. Germline CDR1 and CDR2: SEHNR and FQNEAQ (reference sequence). CDR3 amino acids: CASSPRTSGRNEQFF. In DNA form, the CDR3 reads TGTGCCAGCAGCCCCCGGACTAGCGGGAGGAATGAGCAGTTCTTC.

The count of this clonotype is one. This rearrangement joins TRBV6-1 to TRBJ2-7; the D gene is possibly TRBD2 (5 bases). In germline, CDR1 is MNHNS, CDR2 SASEGT. Trimming removed 6 bases from V and 6 bases from J, with 12 bases in between. The CDR3 covers 12 residues. CDR3 DNA sequence: TGTGCCAGCAGGCCCACTAGTCTCGAGCAGTACTTC. The encoded protein is CASRPTSLEQYF.

This chain joins TRBV20-1 and TRBJ1-5; no reliable D call. Germline V gene sequence: CDR1 DFQATT, CDR2 SNEGSKA (reference sequence). The CDR3 runs 14 residues. V lost 3 bases to trimming and J lost 0 bases, with 9 bases between them. CDR3 sequence (DNA): TGCAGTGCTAGGGCCGGGAATAGCAATCAGCCCCAGCATTTT. Amino acid sequence: CSARAGNSNQPQHF.

The V call is TRBV2, the J call TRBJ1-1; TRBD1 matches at 8 bases. Germline-derived CDR1 and CDR2 are SNHLY and FYNNEI. The CDR3 totals 13 residues. After removal of 1 base from V and 7 bases from J, the junction contained 2 bases not matched to a gene. The CDR3 DNA reads as TGTGCCAGCAGTGAAGAAGGACAGGGTGAAGCTTTCTTT. Translation gives CASSEEGQGEAFF.

This clonotype has a single count. The chain uses TRBV4-3 and TRBJ1-1; 7 positions match TRBD1. V gave up 0 bases and J gave up 1 base; unmatched junction bases: 5. Germline CDR1 is LGHNA and CDR2 is YSLEER. The CDR3 covers 16 residues. CDR3 region: CASSQDWAGGNTEAFF. The CDR3, as DNA: TGCGCCAGCAGCCAAGATTGGGCAGGGGGGAACACTGAAGCTTTCTTT.

This clonotype was detected once. The rearrangement uses TRBV28 and TRBJ2-5; D may be TRBD1 or TRBD2 (5 bases each). The CDR3 totals 16 residues. Germline CDR1 reads MDHEN; CDR2 reads SYDVKM. V lost 2 bases and J lost 3, with 16 bases in between. The CDR3 sequence is CASSLSGGQGKETQYF. The DNA for the CDR3 is TGTGCCAGCAGTTTAAGCGGCGGGCAGGGTAAAGAGACCCAGTACTTC.

This clonotype showed up just once. The chain links TRBV7-2 to TRBJ2-3; D gene uncertain. CDR1 is SGHTA, CDR2 FQGNSA, per germline. This CDR3 spans 15 amino acids. V lost 1 base and J lost 3, with 11 bases in between. The CDR3 DNA reads as TGTGCCAGCAGCTTAGGAACGGGTGCGACAGATACGCAGTATTTT. It translates to CASSLGTGATDTQYF.

CDR3 DNA: TGTGCCAGCAGTTACTCAGGTGCAGTCACAGATACGCAGTATTTT. As protein: CASSYSGAVTDTQYF. V gene TRBV6-2 or TRBV6-3 combines with J gene TRBJ2-3; D not certain. The CDR3 length is 15 residues. V was clipped by 0 bases and J by 2 bases, with 9 bases between them. The germline CDR1 and CDR2 sequences are MNHEY and SVGEGT.

The chain links TRBV6-1 to TRBJ2-3; D is tentatively TRBD1 or TRBD2 (6 bases each). The CDR3 runs 15 residues. V was trimmed by 6 bases and J by 3 bases, leaving 16 bases between them. Germline V CDR1 and CDR2: MNHNS, SASEGT. Here the CDR3 reads CASRQGGQITDTQYF. The CDR3, as DNA: TGTGCCAGCAGACAGGGAGGTCAAATAACAGATACGCAGTATTTT.

This chain uses TRBV7-8 with TRBJ1-1; 8 nucleotides align to TRBD1. V was clipped by 5 bases and J by 5 bases; unmatched bases: 4. This CDR3 contains 13 residues. Germline V lookup: CDR1 SGHVS, CDR2 FQNEAQ. The CDR3 spells CASSRRGLTEAFF. The CDR3 bases are TGTGCCAGCAGCCGCAGGGGGCTTACTGAAGCTTTCTTT.